These T cell receptor beta chains were read from a single sample in a study of post-analysis software for immune sequencing data. In TCRdb, the PCR reads were re-called with MiXCR into one record per CDR3 protein. The sample has roughly 570,000 distinct CDR3 sequences, around 34% seen once. The sample taken for sequencing was blood. Source of these receptors: a girl aged 2-17 years with multiple sclerosis. The CDR3 runs from the conserved cysteine through the conserved F or W. D genes are given only for firm matches. Clone size is not always given. Where it is, it says once, few, many or a class for expanded clones.

CDR3 protein	CDR3 DNA	V gene	J gene	clone size	D gene
CASRDSYNYEQYF	TGCGCCAGCAGGGACAGCTACAACTACGAGCAGTACTTC	TRBV2	TRBJ2-7	-	TRBD1
CASSLAGPEVYGYTF	TGCGCCAGCAGCTTGGCGGGGCCCGAGGTCTATGGCTACACCTTC	TRBV5-1	TRBJ1-2	few	-
CATSDLGRNYGYTF	TGTGCCACCAGTGATTTGGGCCGGAACTATGGCTACACCTTC	TRBV24-1	TRBJ1-2	-	-
CSVPVGDTQYF	TGCAGCGTACCGGTGGGGGATACGCAGTATTTT	TRBV29-1	TRBJ2-3	few	-
CSPKTGEVANYGYTF	TGCAGTCCCAAGACAGGGGAAGTTGCTAACTATGGCTACACCTTC	TRBV20-1	TRBJ1-2	-	TRBD1
CASSSLRQGRRETQYF	TGTGCCAGCAGCTCACTCAGACAGGGTCGAAGAGAGACCCAGTACTTC	TRBV11-2	TRBJ2-5	-	TRBD1
CSARDTGSSVNTEAFF	TGCAGTGCTAGAGATACAGGGTCGTCCGTGAACACTGAAGCTTTCTTT	TRBV20-1	TRBJ1-1	-	-
CSARDQGYTDTQYF	TGCAGTGCTAGAGATCAAGGCTACACAGATACGCAGTATTTT	TRBV20-1	TRBJ2-3	-	-
CASSLLGGPNTEAFF	TGCGCCAGCAGCTTGCTAGGCGGACCTAACACTGAAGCTTTCTTT	TRBV5-1	TRBJ1-1	-	-
CASSYPWRGVRDTQYF	TGTGCCAGCAGTTACCCCTGGCGGGGGGTTAGAGATACGCAGTATTTT	TRBV6-2/TRBV6-3	TRBJ2-3	few	TRBD2
CASSQELLSTDTQYF	TGTGCCAGCAGCCAAGAGTTACTGAGCACAGATACGCAGTATTTT	TRBV14	TRBJ2-3	-	-
CASSLDRASVETQYF	TGTGCCAGCAGCTTAGATCGGGCTAGCGTAGAGACCCAGTACTTC	TRBV11-2	TRBJ2-5	-	-
CATSRVRQGYNEQFF	TGTGCCACCAGCAGAGTGAGGCAAGGCTACAATGAGCAGTTCTTC	TRBV15	TRBJ2-1	-	-
CSVRHSGTSGYSSYNEQFF	TGCAGCGTCCGACATAGCGGGACTAGCGGGTATTCATCCTACAATGAGCAGTTCTTC	TRBV29-1	TRBJ2-1	few	TRBD2
CSAADSYEQYF	TGCAGTGCGGCAGACTCCTACGAGCAGTACTTC	TRBV20-1	TRBJ2-7	few	-
CASSLRGWTGELFF	TGTGCCAGCAGCTTACGGGGGTGGACCGGGGAGCTGTTTTTT	TRBV11-2	TRBJ2-2	-	-
CASSGYSSGSSYNEQFF	TGTGCCAGCAGCGGCTACTCTAGCGGAAGCTCCTACAATGAGCAGTTCTTC	TRBV9	TRBJ2-1	-	TRBD2
CASSLNRGMWGYTF	TGTGCCAGCAGCCTCAACAGGGGTATGTGGGGCTACACCTTC	TRBV13	TRBJ1-2	few	TRBD1
CASSPGTGWDTEAFF	TGTGCCAGCAGCCCGGGAACAGGGTGGGACACTGAAGCTTTCTTT	TRBV5-6	TRBJ1-1	few	-
CASSLWDSEAFF	TGTGCCAGCAGTTTATGGGATTCTGAAGCTTTCTTT	TRBV12-3/TRBV12-4	TRBJ1-1	-	-
CATSGLGAAYTF	TGTGCCACCAGTGGGCTTGGGGCAGCCTACACCTTC	TRBV24-1	TRBJ1-2	-	-
CAMSVRLDSYNEQFF	TGTGCCATGAGCGTACGACTAGATTCCTACAATGAGCAGTTCTTC	TRBV7-2	TRBJ2-1	-	-
CATSGEFWGYGYTF	TGTGCCACCAGTGGAGAATTTTGGGGCTATGGCTACACCTTC	TRBV24-1	TRBJ1-2	-	-
CSVKTDSTDTQYF	TGCAGTGTTAAGACTGATAGCACAGATACGCAGTATTTT	TRBV20-1	TRBJ2-3	few	-
CSARSAVETQYF	TGCAGTGCTAGGTCGGCCGTGGAGACCCAGTACTTC	TRBV20-1	TRBJ2-5	few	-
CASSPDWRGTQYF	TGTGCCAGCAGTCCGGACTGGAGGGGGACCCAGTACTTC	TRBV7-2	TRBJ2-5	-	-
CASSSPGTASSYEQYF	TGTGCCAGCAGTTCACCCGGGACAGCAAGCTCCTACGAGCAGTACTTC	TRBV6-2/TRBV6-3	TRBJ2-7	few	TRBD1
CASSQLGKNEQFF	TGTGCCAGCAGCCAATTGGGGAAGAATGAGCAGTTCTTC	TRBV4-2	TRBJ2-1	few	-
CASSYSGLAGGNEQYF	TGTGCCAGCAGTTACTCGGGACTAGCGGGGGGTAACGAGCAGTACTTC	TRBV6-5	TRBJ2-7	-	TRBD2
CSATPKNIQYF	TGCAGTGCCACTCCCAAAAACATTCAGTACTTC	TRBV20-1	TRBJ2-4	-	-
CASRRQGTQYF	TGTGCCAGCAGAAGACAGGGTACGCAGTATTTT	TRBV6-1	TRBJ2-3	-	TRBD1
CASSFWEDNEQFF	TGTGCCAGCAGCTTTTGGGAAGACAATGAGCAGTTCTTC	TRBV7-9	TRBJ2-1	few	-